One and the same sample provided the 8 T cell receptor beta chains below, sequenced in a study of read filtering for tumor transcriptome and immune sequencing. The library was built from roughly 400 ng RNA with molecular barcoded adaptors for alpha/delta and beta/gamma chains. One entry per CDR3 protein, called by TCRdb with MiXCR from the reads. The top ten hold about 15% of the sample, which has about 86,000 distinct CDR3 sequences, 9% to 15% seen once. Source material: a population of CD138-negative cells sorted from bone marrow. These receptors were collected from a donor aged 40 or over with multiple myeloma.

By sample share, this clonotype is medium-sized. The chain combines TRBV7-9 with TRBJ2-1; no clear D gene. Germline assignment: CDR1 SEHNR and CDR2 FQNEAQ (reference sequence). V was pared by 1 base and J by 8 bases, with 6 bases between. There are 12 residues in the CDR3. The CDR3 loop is CASSLGVYEQFF. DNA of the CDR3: TGTGCCAGCAGCTTAGGAGTTTATGAGCAGTTCTTC. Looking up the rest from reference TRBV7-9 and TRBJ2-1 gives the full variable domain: DTGVSQNPRHKITKRGQNVTFRCDPISEHNRLYWYRQTLGQGPEFLTYFQNEAQLEKSRLLSDRFSAERPKGSFSTLEIQRTEQGDSAMYLCASSLGVYEQFFGPGTRLTVL.

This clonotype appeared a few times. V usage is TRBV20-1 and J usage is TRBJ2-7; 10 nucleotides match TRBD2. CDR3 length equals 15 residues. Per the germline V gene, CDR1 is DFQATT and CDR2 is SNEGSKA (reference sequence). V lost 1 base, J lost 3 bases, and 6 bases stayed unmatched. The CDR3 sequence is CSARVSSGRNYEQYF. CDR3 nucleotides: TGCAGTGCTAGAGTTTCTAGCGGGAGAAACTACGAGCAGTACTTC.

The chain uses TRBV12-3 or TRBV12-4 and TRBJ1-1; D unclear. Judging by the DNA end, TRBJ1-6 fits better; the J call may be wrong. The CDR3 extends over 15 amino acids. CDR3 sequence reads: CASSLTWAVRSPLHF. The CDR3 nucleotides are TGTGCCAGCAGTCTAACATGGGCTGTTCGATCACCCCTCCACTTT.

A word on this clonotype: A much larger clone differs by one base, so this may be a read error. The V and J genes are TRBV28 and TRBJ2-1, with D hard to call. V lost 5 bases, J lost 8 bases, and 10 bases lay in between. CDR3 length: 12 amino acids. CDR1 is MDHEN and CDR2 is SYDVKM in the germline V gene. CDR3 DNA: TGTGCCAGCAGTCCCAATCGGTATGAGCAGTTCTTC. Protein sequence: CASSPNRYEQFF. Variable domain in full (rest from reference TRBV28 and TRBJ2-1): DVKVTQSSRYLVKRTGEKVFLECVQDMDHENMFWYRQDPGLGLRLIYFSYDVKMKEKGDIPEGYSVSREKKERFSLILESASTNQTSMYLCASSPNRYEQFFGPGTRLTVL.

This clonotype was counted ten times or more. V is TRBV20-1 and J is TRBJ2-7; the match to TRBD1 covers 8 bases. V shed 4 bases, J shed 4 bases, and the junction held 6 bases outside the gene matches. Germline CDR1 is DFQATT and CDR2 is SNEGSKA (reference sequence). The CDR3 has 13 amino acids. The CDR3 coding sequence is TGCAGTGCTACAGGGGGCGGAGTATACGAGCAGTACTTC. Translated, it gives CSATGGGVYEQYF.

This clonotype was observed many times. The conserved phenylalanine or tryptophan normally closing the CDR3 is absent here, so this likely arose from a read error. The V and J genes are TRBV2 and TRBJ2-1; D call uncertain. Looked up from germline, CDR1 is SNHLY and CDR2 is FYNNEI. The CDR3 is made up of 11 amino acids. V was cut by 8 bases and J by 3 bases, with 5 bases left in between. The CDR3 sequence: CASRLYNEQFS. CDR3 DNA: TGTGCCAGCCGACTCTACAATGAGCAGTTCTCC.

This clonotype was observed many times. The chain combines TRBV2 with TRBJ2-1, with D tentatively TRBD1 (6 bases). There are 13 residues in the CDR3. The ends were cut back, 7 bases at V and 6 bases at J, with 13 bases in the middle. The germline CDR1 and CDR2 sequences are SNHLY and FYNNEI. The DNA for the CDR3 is TGTGCCAGCATGGCTAGAGGGGGCAATGAGCAGTTCTTC. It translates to CASMARGGNEQFF.

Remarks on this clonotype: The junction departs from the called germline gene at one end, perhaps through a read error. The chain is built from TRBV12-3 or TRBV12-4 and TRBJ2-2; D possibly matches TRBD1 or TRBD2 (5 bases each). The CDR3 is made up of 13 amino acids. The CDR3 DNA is TGTGCCAGCCGTGAGAGGGACCCCGGGGAGCGGTTGTTT. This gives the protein CASRERDPGERLF.